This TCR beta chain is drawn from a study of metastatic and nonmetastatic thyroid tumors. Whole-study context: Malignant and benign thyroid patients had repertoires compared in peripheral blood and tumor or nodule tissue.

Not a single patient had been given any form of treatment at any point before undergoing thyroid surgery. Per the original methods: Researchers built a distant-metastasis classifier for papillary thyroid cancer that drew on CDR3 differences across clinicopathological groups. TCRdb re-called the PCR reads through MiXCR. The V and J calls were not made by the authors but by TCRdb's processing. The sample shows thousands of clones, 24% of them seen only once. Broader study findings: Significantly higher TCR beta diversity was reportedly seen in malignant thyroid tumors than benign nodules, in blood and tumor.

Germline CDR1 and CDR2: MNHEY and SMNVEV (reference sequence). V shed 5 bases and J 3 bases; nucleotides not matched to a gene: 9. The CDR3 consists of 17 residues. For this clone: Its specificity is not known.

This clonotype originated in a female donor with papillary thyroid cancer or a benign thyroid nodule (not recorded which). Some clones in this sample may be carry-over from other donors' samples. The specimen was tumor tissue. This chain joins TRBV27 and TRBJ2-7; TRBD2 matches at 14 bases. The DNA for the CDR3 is TGTGCCAGCAGTCAGCGGACTAGCGGGAGGTCCTTCTACGAGCAGTACTTC. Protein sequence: CASSQRTSGRSFYEQYF.